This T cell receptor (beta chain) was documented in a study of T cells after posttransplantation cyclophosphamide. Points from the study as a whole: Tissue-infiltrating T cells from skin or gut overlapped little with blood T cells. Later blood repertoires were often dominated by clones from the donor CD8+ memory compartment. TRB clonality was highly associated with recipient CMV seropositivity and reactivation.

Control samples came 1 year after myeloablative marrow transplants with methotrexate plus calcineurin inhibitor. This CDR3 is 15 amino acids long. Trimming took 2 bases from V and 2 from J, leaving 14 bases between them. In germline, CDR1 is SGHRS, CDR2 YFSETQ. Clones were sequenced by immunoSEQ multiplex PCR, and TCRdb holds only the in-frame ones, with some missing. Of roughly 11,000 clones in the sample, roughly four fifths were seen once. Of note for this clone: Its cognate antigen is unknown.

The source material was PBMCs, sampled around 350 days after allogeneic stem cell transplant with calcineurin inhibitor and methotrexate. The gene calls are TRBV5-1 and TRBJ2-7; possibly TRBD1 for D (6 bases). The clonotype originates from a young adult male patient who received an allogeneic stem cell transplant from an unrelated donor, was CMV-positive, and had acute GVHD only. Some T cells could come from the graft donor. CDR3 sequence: CASSLRQDWPYEQYF. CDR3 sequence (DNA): TGCGCCAGCAGCTTACGACAGGATTGGCCCTACGAGCAGTACTTC.